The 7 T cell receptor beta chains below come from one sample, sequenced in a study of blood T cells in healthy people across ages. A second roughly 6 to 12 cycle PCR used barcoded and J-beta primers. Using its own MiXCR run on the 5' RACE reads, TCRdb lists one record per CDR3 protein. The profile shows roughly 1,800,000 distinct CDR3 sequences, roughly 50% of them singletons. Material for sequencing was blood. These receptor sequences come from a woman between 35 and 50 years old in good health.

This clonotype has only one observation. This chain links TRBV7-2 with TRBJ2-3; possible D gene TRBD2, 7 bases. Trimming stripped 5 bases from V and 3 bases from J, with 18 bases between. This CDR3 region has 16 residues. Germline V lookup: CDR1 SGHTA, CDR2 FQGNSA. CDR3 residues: CASSAFGGGRTDTQYF. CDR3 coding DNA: TGTGCCAGCAGCGCCTTTGGGGGGGGCCGAACAGATACGCAGTATTTT.

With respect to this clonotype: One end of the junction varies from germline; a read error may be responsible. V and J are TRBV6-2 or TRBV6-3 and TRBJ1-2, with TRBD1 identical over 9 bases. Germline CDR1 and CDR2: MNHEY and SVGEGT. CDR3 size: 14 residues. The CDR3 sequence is CANSYQGQGNGYTF. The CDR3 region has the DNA TGTGCCAACAGTTACCAGGGACAGGGTAATGGCTACACCTTC.

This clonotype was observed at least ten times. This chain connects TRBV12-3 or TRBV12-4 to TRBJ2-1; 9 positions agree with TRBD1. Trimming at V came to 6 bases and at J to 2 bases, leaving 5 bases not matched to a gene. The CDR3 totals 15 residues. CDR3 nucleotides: TGTGCCAGCAGCTCGGGACAGGGTGCCTACAATGAGCAGTTCTTC. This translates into CASSSGQGAYNEQFF.

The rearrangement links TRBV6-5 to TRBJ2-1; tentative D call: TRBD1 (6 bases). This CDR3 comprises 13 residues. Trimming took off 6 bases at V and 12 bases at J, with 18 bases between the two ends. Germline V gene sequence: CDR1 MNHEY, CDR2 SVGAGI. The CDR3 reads CASRHGRGRGQFF. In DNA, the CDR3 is TGTGCCAGCAGACATGGCAGGGGCAGGGGGCAGTTCTTC.

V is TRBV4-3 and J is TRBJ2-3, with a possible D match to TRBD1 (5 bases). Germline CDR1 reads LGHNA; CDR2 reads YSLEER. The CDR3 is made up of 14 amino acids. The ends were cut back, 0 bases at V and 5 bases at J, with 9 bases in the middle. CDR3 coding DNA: TGCGCCAGCAGCCAAGAAGGGCAGGGAGATACGCAGTATTTT. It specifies CASSQEGQGDTQYF.

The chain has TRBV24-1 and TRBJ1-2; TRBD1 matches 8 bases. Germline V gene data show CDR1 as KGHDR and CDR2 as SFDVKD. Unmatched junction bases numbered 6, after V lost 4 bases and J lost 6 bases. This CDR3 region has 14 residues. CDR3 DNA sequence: TGTGCCACCAGTGACCCGGACAGGGAAGATGGCTACACCTTC. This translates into CATSDPDREDGYTF.

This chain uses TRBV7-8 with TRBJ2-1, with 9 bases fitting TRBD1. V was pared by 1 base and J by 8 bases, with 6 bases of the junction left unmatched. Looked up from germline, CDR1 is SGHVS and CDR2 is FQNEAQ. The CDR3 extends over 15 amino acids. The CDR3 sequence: CASSLEAGQGHEQFF. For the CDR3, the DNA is TGTGCCAGCAGCTTAGAAGCAGGACAGGGGCATGAGCAGTTCTTC. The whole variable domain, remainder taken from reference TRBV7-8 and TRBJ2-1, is GAGVSQSPRYKVAKRGQDVALRCDPISGHVSLFWYQQALGQGPEFLTYFQNEAQLDKSGLPSDRFFAERPEGSVSTLKIQRTQQEDSAVYLCASSLEAGQGHEQFFGPGTRLTVL.